This T cell receptor (beta chain) is from a study of OX40 agonist ivuxolimab in advanced cancers. Study-level findings and limits: Relative to CD4+ cells, CD8+ T cells on average had more expanded clones. Clonal expansion among partial responders at 0.1-3.0 mg/kg ranked near the lowest.

With respect to this clone: The antigen remains unidentified.

The repertoire was sequenced with immunoSEQ multiplex PCR; TCRdb's copy has only in-frame clones and lacks some. The sample has 48,000 or so clones, under 85% seen once; the top ten hold roughly 1.1%. The CDR3 is 14 amino acids. Trimming left V 4 bases short and J 4 bases short, with 9 bases between. Germline V gives CDR1 SGHDT, CDR2 YYEEEE. Sequenced here: CD4+ or CD8+ T cells sorted from blood, sampled in a trial of the OX40 agonist ivuxolimab. This receptor was identified in an adult with an advanced solid tumor such as melanoma, head and neck, liver or kidney cancer. J is TRBJ2-6 and V is TRBV5-6, with D possibly matching TRBD2 (5 bases). The CDR3 spells CASSRGSGANVLTF. CDR3 in DNA: TGTGCCAGCAGCCGGGGATCCGGGGCCAACGTCCTGACTTTC.